This T cell receptor (beta chain) was sequenced during a study of T-cell memory formation after mild COVID-19. This clonotype has more than one count but fewer than ten. TCRdb redid the calling of the 5' RACE reads with MiXCR, one entry per CDR3 protein. The table includes fewer than 250,000 distinct CDR3 sequences, around 25% detected once. The CDR3 extends over 12 amino acids. The germline V gene encodes CDR1 SGHRS and CDR2 YFSETQ. Trimming stripped 5 bases from V and 2 bases from J, with 6 bases between. This TCR derives from an adult woman who had mild COVID-19 (a few samples of this study predate the infection). Cell type and time point are not known. The chain has TRBV5-1 and TRBJ2-3; D is ambiguous. The sample comprised PBMCs or a T cell subset sorted from them (not recorded which). The DNA of the CDR3 is TGCGCCAGCAGAGGACCCACAGATACGCAGTATTTT. The encoded protein is CASRGPTDTQYF.